This entry is about one TCR beta chain. The antigen remains undetermined. V dropped 7 bases and J dropped 3; count of bases not matched to a gene: 9. Germline CDR1 is LNHDA and CDR2 is SQIVND (reference sequence). This CDR3 comprises 15 residues. Repertoires were generated with immunoSEQ multiplex PCR, while TCRdb's copy carries only in-frame clones and drops some. Of over 3,500 clones detected, about 92% appear once; the ten largest clones hold approximately 3%. The sample originates from a study of T cells in localized non-small cell lung cancer. Study-level findings and limits: Peak T cell clonality was found in uninvolved adjacent lung, exceeding tumor. Only one tumor region went through sequencing, so heterogeneity may still be there. Turning up in adjacent lung were a median roughly 50 of the top 100 tumor clones. A denser population of T cells in blood accompanied longer overall survival.

This receptor was identified in a woman between 35 and 70 years old with stage I lung adenocarcinoma. This rearrangement joins TRBV19 to TRBJ2-1, with 7 bases that match TRBD2. Sequenced material: peripheral blood, taken before any cancer treatment. The chain's CDR3 is CASNPSGALYNEQFF. The CDR3 nucleotides read TGTGCCAGTAATCCCAGCGGGGCCCTCTACAATGAGCAGTTCTTC.